Presented here are 22 T cell receptor beta chains from one specimen sequenced in a study of blood T cell repertoires in COVID-19. The protocol was immunoSEQ multiplex PCR, while the TCRdb copy is restricted to in-frame clones and leaves out a portion. The sample records some 250,000 clones, more than 70% being singletons. Sequencing was carried out using peripheral blood. Receptors originate from a young woman with acute or convalescent COVID-19.

The chain recombines TRBV25-1 with TRBJ2-1; TRBD2 might be the D (5 bases). Germline V lookup: CDR1 MGHDK, CDR2 SYGVNS. This CDR3 spans 12 amino acids. Trimming cost V 7 bases and J 3 bases, with 7 bases left between them. CDR3 protein: CASTEGYNEQFF. The CDR3 DNA follows: TGTGCCAGCACCGAGGGCTACAATGAGCAGTTCTTC.

The chain recombines TRBV5-1 with TRBJ2-2; 7 nucleotides line up with TRBD2. J was trimmed by 4 bases and V by 4 bases; bases with no gene match: 10. Per the germline V gene, CDR1 is SGHRS and CDR2 is YFSETQ. The CDR3 runs 16 residues. The CDR3 DNA sequence: TGCGCCAGCAGCCCGCGGGGGTATGTAGGCACCGGGGAGCTGTTTTTT. Its protein product is CASSPRGYVGTGELFF.

In its sample, this clone was seen once. The rearrangement uses TRBV6-1 and TRBJ1-3, with TRBD1 identical over 7 bases. Germline V gives CDR1 MNHNS, CDR2 SASEGT. J was trimmed by 7 bases and V by 2 bases; bases with no gene match: 8. The CDR3 is made up of 15 amino acids. For the CDR3, the DNA is TGTGCCAGCAGTGAAAGAGGGGGCACTTTTAACACCATATATTTT. It encodes CASSERGGTFNTIYF.

This chain links TRBV5-1 with TRBJ2-7; 8 bases are shared with TRBD2. The V gene's germline CDR1 is SGHRS and CDR2 YFSETQ. CDR3 size: 16 residues. The J segment lost 2 bases and the V segment lost 0 bases, leaving 7 bases of the junction unmatched. The CDR3 sequence is CASSLGGTRRTYEQYF. CDR3 bases: TGCGCCAGCAGCTTGGGGGGGACTAGACGAACCTACGAGCAGTACTTC.

This chain joins TRBV11-1 and TRBJ2-1, with a possible D match to TRBD2 (6 bases). CDR1 SGHAT and CDR2 FQDESV come from the germline V gene (reference sequence). Deletions cut 8 bases from V and 9 bases from J, with 14 bases between. The CDR3 runs 12 residues. The CDR3 region is CASGGSGGEQFF. CDR3 bases: TGTGCCAGCGGAGGTAGCGGTGGTGAGCAGTTCTTC.

The CDR3 is CASSIGRASNQPQHF. The CDR3 DNA follows: TGTGCCAGTAGTATAGGCAGGGCATCCAATCAGCCCCAGCATTTT. The chain uses TRBV19 and TRBJ1-5; a possible D gene is TRBD1 (5 bases). Germline CDR1 reads LNHDA; CDR2 reads SQIVND (reference sequence). The V gene lost 1 base and the J gene lost 3 bases, with 10 bases spanning the gap. The CDR3 spans 15 residues.

This clone has a handful of counts. V usage is TRBV18 and J usage is TRBJ2-5, with unresolved D. CDR3 size: 13 residues. V dropped 5 bases and J dropped 0 bases, with 7 bases sitting between them. The germline V gene encodes CDR1 KGHSH and CDR2 LQKENI. CDR3 sequence reads: CASSSEYQETQYF. As DNA, the CDR3 is TGTGCCAGCTCATCCGAGTACCAAGAGACCCAGTACTTC.

This chain uses TRBV6-6 with TRBJ2-3; D uncertain. V lost 7 bases and J lost 2, with 13 bases in between. Germline-derived CDR1 and CDR2 are MNHNY and SVGAGI (reference sequence). This CDR3 region has 14 residues. DNA for the CDR3: TGTGCCAGCACGCTAACCATTCCCACAGATACGCAGTATTTT. It yields the protein CASTLTIPTDTQYF.

J is TRBJ2-7 and V is TRBV18, with 8 bases aligning to TRBD2. Per germline, CDR1 KGHSH and CDR2 LQKENI. The CDR3 extends over 13 amino acids. V shed 6 bases and J 6 bases; nucleotides not matched to a gene: 7. CDR3 DNA sequence: TGTGCCAGCTCCCCGGGACTAGATTCCGAGCAGTACTTC. Its protein product is CASSPGLDSEQYF.

The V and J genes are TRBV5-1 and TRBJ1-4, with 11 nucleotides matching TRBD1. Germline CDR1 and CDR2: SGHRS and YFSETQ. V dropped 2 bases and J dropped 8; count of bases not matched to a gene: 14. CDR3 length: 18 amino acids. The CDR3 nucleotides are TGCGCCAGCAGCTTACCGGGACAGGGGGACCTGATGTTAGAAAAACTGTTTTTT. Translated: CASSLPGQGDLMLEKLFF.

The V and J genes are TRBV29-1 and TRBJ1-4; the D gene is possibly TRBD1 (6 bases). This CDR3 spans 12 amino acids. CDR1 and CDR2 from the germline V gene are SQVTM and ANQGSEA. The V and J ends lost 5 bases and 4 bases respectively, with 8 bases between them. This chain's CDR3 is CSVWGLNEKLFF. CDR3 in DNA: TGCAGCGTTTGGGGGCTTAATGAAAAACTGTTTTTT.

With respect to this clone: The sample contains more than one DNA sequence encoding this CDR3. The chain is built from TRBV6-5 and TRBJ2-7, with TRBD2 matching 9 bases. There are 14 residues in the CDR3. The junction had 0 bases not matched to a gene; V was cut back by 0 bases and J by 3 bases. Germline-derived CDR1 and CDR2 are MNHEY and SVGAGI. The CDR3 DNA is TGTGCCAGCAGTTACTCGACTAGCGGCTACGAGCAGTACTTC. This codes for CASSYSTSGYEQYF.

The chain couples TRBV5-1 to TRBJ1-4; D uncertain. Trimming removed 4 bases at V and 0 bases at J, with 13 bases between. Germline loops: CDR1 SGHRS, CDR2 YFSETQ. CDR3 length: 16 residues. The CDR3 spells CASSDVGVSTNEKLFF. DNA for the CDR3: TGCGCCAGCAGCGATGTGGGAGTATCAACTAATGAAAAACTGTTTTTT.

This chain links TRBV3-1 (or the pseudogene TRBV3-2) with TRBJ1-1; D remains unclear. V lost 2 bases and J lost 4, with 14 bases in between. This CDR3 contains 15 residues. Germline-derived CDR1 and CDR2 are LGHDT and YNNKEL (reference sequence). CDR3 nucleotides: TGTGCCAGCAGCCAAAGCACGATGGGAGGCACTGAAGCTTTCTTT. It translates to CASSQSTMGGTEAFF.

The chain links TRBV18 to TRBJ2-7; TRBD1 matches at 8 bases. The CDR3 spans 14 residues. CDR1 KGHSH and CDR2 LQKENI come from the germline V gene. V lost 3 bases, J lost 3 bases, and 4 bases stayed unmatched. The CDR3 sequence: CASSPRTGNYEQYF. In DNA form, the CDR3 reads TGTGCCAGCTCACCTCGGACAGGGAACTACGAGCAGTACTTC.

The rearrangement uses TRBV10-1 and TRBJ2-7; TRBD2 might be the D (6 bases). Germline CDR1 is WNHNN and CDR2 is SYGVQD (reference sequence). The V gene lost 4 bases and the J gene lost 6 bases, with 10 bases spanning the gap. This CDR3 has 12 amino acids. CDR3 loop: CASSAMGGEQYF. The CDR3 DNA reads as TGCGCCAGCAGTGCAATGGGAGGCGAGCAGTACTTC.

This clone occurred a few times. The chain links TRBV30 to TRBJ2-7; 11 bases agree with TRBD2. CDR1 and CDR2 (germline): GTSNPN, SVGIG (reference sequence). CDR3 length: 14 amino acids. The junction had 4 bases not matched to a gene; V was cut back by 2 bases and J by 4 bases. CDR3 sequence: CAWSPTSGSYEQYF. CDR3 nucleotide sequence: TGTGCCTGGAGTCCTACTAGCGGGAGTTACGAGCAGTACTTC.

This chain links TRBV16 with TRBJ1-4; possibly TRBD1 for D (5 bases). CDR1 is KGHSY and CDR2 is FQNENV in the germline V gene. V shed 0 bases and J shed 7 bases, with 12 bases lying between them. The CDR3 sequence is 15 residues long. CDR3 in amino acids: CASSQSSGKSEKLFF. The CDR3 nucleotides read TGTGCCAGCAGCCAATCGTCAGGGAAGAGTGAAAAACTGTTTTTT.

CDR3 sequence reads: CASSENGQGGSPLHF. The CDR3 nucleotides are TGTGCCAGCAGTGAAAATGGCCAGGGTGGCTCACCCCTCCACTTT. The chain uses TRBV2 and TRBJ1-6; maybe TRBD1 (5 bases). The CDR3 runs 15 residues. Germline V lookup: CDR1 SNHLY, CDR2 FYNNEI. Trimming stripped 2 bases from V and 10 bases from J, with 15 bases between.

The chain carries TRBV28 and TRBJ2-7; no clear D gene. Germline CDR1 and CDR2: MDHEN and SYDVKM. V was cut by 0 bases and J by 6 bases, with 6 bases left in between. The CDR3 is made up of 12 amino acids. CDR3 sequence reads: CASSLWRSEQYF. CDR3 DNA sequence: TGTGCCAGCAGTTTATGGAGGAGCGAGCAGTACTTC.

On this clone itself: One end of the junction fails to match germline, which may point to a read error. The genes are TRBV7-9 and TRBJ2-3; D unresolved. Germline CDR1 and CDR2: SEHNR and FQNEAQ (reference sequence). This CDR3 spans 11 amino acids. CDR3 sequence: CAGSTSYTQYF. CDR3 sequence (DNA): TGTGCCGGCAGTACCAGTTATACGCAGTATTTT.

The chain is built from TRBV12-1 and TRBJ1-1. TRBV12-1 is a known pseudogene. CDR3 length: 16 amino acids. CDR3 sequence: CASSFAQTTLDTEAFF. In DNA, the CDR3 is TGTGCCAGCAGCTTTGCGCAGACCACTCTAGACACTGAAGCTTTCTTT.